The 19 T cell receptor beta chains listed next were all sequenced from one sample in a study of T cells after yellow fever vaccination. TCRdb recomputed calls from the 5' RACE reads with MiXCR, one row per CDR3 protein. The table has about 350,000 distinct CDR3 sequences, 8.1% seen once. Sequences were derived from PBMCs, sampled about 49 days after the first yellow fever vaccination. These receptor sequences come from a man aged 18 to 30 who received the YFV17D yellow fever vaccine.

The V call is TRBV19, the J call TRBJ1-5; 8 nucleotides align to TRBD1. The germline gives CDR1 LNHDA, CDR2 SQIVND (reference sequence). The ends lost 3 bases at V and 5 bases at J; junction bases unmatched: 9. The CDR3 consists of 16 residues. The CDR3 region is CASSMDRAEEDQPQHF. CDR3 sequence (DNA): TGTGCCAGTAGTATGGACAGGGCCGAGGAGGATCAGCCCCAGCATTTT.

This clonotype has more than one count but fewer than ten. The CDR3 does not close with the conserved phenylalanine or tryptophan, likely indicating a read error. The limits of the CDR3 on the DNA are not certain, so only TCRdb's listed CDR3 is given. The J gene is TRBJ2-7, the V gene TRBV6-5; the table gives TRBD1 as D, unverified against the DNA. The CDR3 is 9 residues long, counting both termini. Germline V gene sequence: CDR1 MNHEY, CDR2 SVGAGI. The CDR3 sequence: CASSYSTGL.

This chain links TRBV5-1 with TRBJ2-3; D ambiguous. Trimming stripped 0 bases from V and 6 bases from J, with 11 bases between. Germline-derived CDR1 and CDR2 are SGHRS and YFSETQ. The CDR3 contains 14 residues. The CDR3, as DNA: TGCGCCAGCAGCTTGGGACAAAAGTGGGATACGCAGTATTTT. It translates to CASSLGQKWDTQYF.

V gene TRBV12-3 or TRBV12-4 combines with J gene TRBJ2-1, with 11 bases aligning to TRBD1. The CDR3 totals 15 residues. Unmatched junction bases numbered 3, after V lost 3 bases and J lost 5 bases. The CDR3 region has the DNA TGTGCCAGCAGTTTGGGACAGGGGGTGGACAATGAGCAGTTCTTC. This translates into CASSLGQGVDNEQFF.

This sequence joins TRBV12-3 or TRBV12-4 and TRBJ2-3; 12 bases line up with TRBD2. The V gene end was trimmed by 6 bases and the J gene end by 2 bases; junction bases not matched to a gene: 6. CDR3 length equals 16 residues. As DNA, the CDR3 is TGTGCCAGCAGCACAAGACTAGCGGGGGCCACAGATACGCAGTATTTT. Encoded protein: CASSTRLAGATDTQYF.

In its sample, this clonotype was seen many times. V and J are TRBV7-3 and TRBJ2-2, with D possibly being TRBD1 or TRBD2 (6 bases each). V lost 4 bases and J 7 bases, leaving 19 bases between the germline ends. Germline V gene sequence: CDR1 SGHTA, CDR2 FQGTGA. The CDR3 is 16 amino acids. The CDR3 reads CASSSMNREVGGELFF. CDR3 DNA: TGTGCCAGCAGCTCGATGAACAGGGAGGTTGGCGGGGAGCTGTTTTTT.

This clonotype was seen more than once but under ten times. The chain recombines TRBV5-1 with TRBJ1-1; 7 nucleotides line up with TRBD1. Trimming removed 2 bases from V and 7 bases from J; junction bases left unmatched: 5. Germline V gene lookup returns CDR1 SGHRS and CDR2 YFSETQ. This CDR3 comprises 13 residues. CDR3: CASSFKGAFEAFF. CDR3 nucleotides: TGCGCCAGCAGCTTCAAGGGGGCGTTTGAAGCTTTCTTT.

This clonotype appeared a few times. V and J are TRBV6-2 or TRBV6-3 and TRBJ2-2; D is possibly TRBD1 or TRBD2 (5 bases each). V lost 2 bases and J 6 bases, leaving 13 bases between the germline ends. The CDR3 runs to 15 residues. Germline V gives CDR1 MNHEY, CDR2 SVGEGT. The CDR3: CASSYGGTGPGELFF. The CDR3, as DNA: TGTGCCAGCAGTTACGGTGGGACCGGCCCCGGGGAGCTGTTTTTT.

This rearrangement joins TRBV24-1 to TRBJ2-1, with 7 bases identical to TRBD2. The CDR3 sequence is 14 residues long. The germline CDR1 and CDR2 sequences are KGHDR and SFDVKD. V lost 5 bases, J lost 7 bases, and 7 bases stayed unmatched. The DNA for the CDR3 is TGTGCCACCAGTGCCCTTGGGGGGGAAAATGAGCAGTTCTTC. As protein: CATSALGGENEQFF.

V is TRBV4-3 and J is TRBJ2-3; possibly TRBD2 for D (6 bases). The CDR3 has 14 residues. CDR1 is LGHNA and CDR2 is YSLEER in the germline V gene. V was pared by 5 bases and J by 5 bases, with 14 bases between. DNA for the CDR3: TGCGCCAGCAGCTCCGGCGGGGAGGAAGATACGCAGTATTTT. It specifies CASSSGGEEDTQYF.

This clonotype was picked up many times. This chain joins TRBV7-2 and TRBJ1-1, with 8 bases matching TRBD1. Germline V gives CDR1 SGHTA, CDR2 FQGNSA. With V trimmed by 5 bases and J by 1 base, 3 bases remained unmatched. This CDR3 region has 14 residues. CDR3 sequence reads: CASSADRGNTEAFF. The CDR3 region has the DNA TGTGCCAGCAGCGCCGACAGGGGGAACACTGAAGCTTTCTTT.

This clonotype was counted a few times. The chain is built from TRBV7-3 and TRBJ1-1; perhaps TRBD1 as D (5 bases). Trimming cost V 6 bases and J 3 bases, with 14 bases left between them. Germline V gives CDR1 SGHTA, CDR2 FQGTGA. This CDR3 is 14 amino acids long. CDR3 protein: CASSTRAFDTEAFF. The CDR3 bases are TGTGCCAGCAGTACCAGGGCTTTTGACACTGAAGCTTTCTTT.

Concerning this clonotype itself: One junction end disagrees with the germline gene, perhaps due to a read error. The J gene is TRBJ1-3, the V gene TRBV7-9, with D uncertain. Germline CDR1 and CDR2: SEHNR and FQNEAQ (reference sequence). This CDR3 contains 16 residues. The CDR3 here is CARSLNPRASGNTIYF. The CDR3 DNA reads as TGTGCCAGAAGCTTAAACCCGAGAGCCTCTGGAAACACCATATATTTT.

This clonotype was counted only a few times. The V call is TRBV7-9, the J call TRBJ2-5; D gene uncertain. Germline V gene lookup returns CDR1 SEHNR and CDR2 FQNEAQ (reference sequence). The CDR3 is 15 residues long. The V gene lost 2 bases and the J gene lost 1 base, with 11 bases spanning the gap. The CDR3 bases are TGTGCCAGCAGCTTATGGGCTTCGGGCCAAGAGACCCAGTACTTC. Protein sequence: CASSLWASGQETQYF. The entire variable domain, with the rest obtained from reference TRBV7-9 and TRBJ2-5, is as follows: DTGVSQNPRHKITKRGQNVTFRCDPISEHNRLYWYRQTLGQGPEFLTYFQNEAQLEKSRLLSDRFSAERPKGSFSTLEIQRTEQGDSAMYLCASSLWASGQETQYFGPGTRLLVL.

This clonotype appeared a few times. The chain carries TRBV5-1 and TRBJ1-6; the D gene is possibly TRBD1 (6 bases). Germline CDR1 SGHRS, CDR2 YFSETQ. Trimming cost V 0 bases and J 9 bases, with 10 bases left between them. The CDR3 totals 14 residues. CDR3 bases: TGCGCCAGCAGCTTGGAGGGGGAGGGTTCACCCCTCCACTTT. It encodes CASSLEGEGSPLHF.

The sample holds a few counts of this clonotype. V and J are TRBV12-3 or TRBV12-4 and TRBJ1-6; 8 bases fit TRBD1. With 3 bases clipped from V and 7 bases from J, the junction kept 2 bases outside the gene matches. The CDR3 length is 14 residues. Here the CDR3 reads CASSFGDRNSPLHF. As DNA, the CDR3 is TGTGCCAGCAGTTTCGGGGACAGGAATTCACCCCTCCACTTT.

This chain connects TRBV29-1 to TRBJ1-5; D gene uncertain. CDR1 SQVTM and CDR2 ANQGSEA come from the germline V gene. With 1 base removed from V and 2 bases from J, the gap between germline ends came to 12 bases. CDR3 size: 15 residues. The CDR3 sequence is CSVEVGGSGNQPQHF. The CDR3 DNA reads TGCAGCGTTGAAGTGGGAGGATCAGGCAATCAGCCCCAGCATTTT.

The chain recombines TRBV19 with TRBJ2-3, with D unclear. In germline, CDR1 is LNHDA, CDR2 SQIVND (reference sequence). There are 12 residues in the CDR3. Trimming removed 7 bases at V and 6 bases at J, with 11 bases between. Written as DNA, the CDR3 is TGTGCCAGTAATCTACCTCCGGATACGCAGTATTTT. Its translation: CASNLPPDTQYF.

The genes are TRBV25-1 and TRBJ1-2; no firm D call. This CDR3 has 16 amino acids. The V gene lost 0 bases and the J gene lost 8 bases, with 19 bases spanning the gap. The germline gives CDR1 MGHDK, CDR2 SYGVNS. In DNA, the CDR3 is TGTGCCAGCAGTGAATATGAGGGTGTTCGGGGAGGCGGCTACACCTTC. Protein: CASSEYEGVRGGGYTF.